This record concerns one T cell receptor beta chain sequence. The antigen is undetermined. This CDR3 spans 17 amino acids. Germline-derived CDR1 and CDR2 are LGHDT and YNNKEL (reference sequence). V shed 0 bases, J shed 4 bases, and the junction held 5 bases outside the gene matches. It was by quantitative 5'-RACE with molecular barcodes that TCR beta libraries were made. TCRdb re-derived calls from the 5' RACE reads in MiXCR, one entry per CDR3 protein. The data show roughly 370,000 distinct CDR3 sequences, approximately 20% seen once. These data originate in a study of CD8 T cells in ankylosing spondylitis. Overall study findings and caveats: Characteristic of ankylosing spondylitis blood, it appeared, was a TCR beta motif comprising about eight highly homologous variants.

Sequenced: blood, either unsorted or a sorted T cell fraction (not recorded which). The receptor comes from a male donor with ankylosing spondylitis. The chain employs TRBV3-1 and TRBJ2-1; 11 bases map to TRBD2. CDR3 coding DNA: TGTGCCAGCAGCCAAGACCCCCTAGCGGGAGGTTACAATGAGCAGTTCTTC. The encoded protein is CASSQDPLAGGYNEQFF.